There are many counts of the clone carrying this T cell receptor beta chain. As yet, its antigen is unknown. These data are taken from a study of T cell repertoires in cytomegalovirus infection. Study background: CMV infection and matching HLA type were both indicated by public TCR beta signatures. Points from the study as a whole: The response measured ex vivo was dominated by TCR beta clonotypes (HLA-C-restricted and CMV-specific). People with CMV and the relevant HLA were identified by cumulative public TCR beta family frequency.

CDR3 length equals 18 residues. V lost 5 bases and J 0 bases, leaving 20 bases between the germline ends. Germline V CDR1 and CDR2: SGHVS, FNYEAQ. MiXCR, run by TCRdb on the reads, gives a single entry per CDR3 protein. The sample includes about 130,000 distinct CDR3 sequences, 7% to 10% seen only once; the top ten take around 9.1%. Sequencing used PBMCs. The receptor was derived from a human donor in good health (CMV status not recorded). Some clones in this sample may be carry-over from other donors' samples. The V call is TRBV7-6, the J call TRBJ1-3, with D perhaps TRBD1 (6 bases). The CDR3 loop is CASSTRVGGGASGNTIYF. The CDR3 nucleotides are TGTGCCAGCAGCACTCGTGTCGGGGGGGGGGCCTCTGGAAACACCATATATTTT.